These 15 T cell receptor beta chains came from one sample sequenced in a study of blood T cell repertoires in COVID-19. Sequencing used immunoSEQ multiplex PCR; TCRdb keeps in-frame clones, though not all of them. The sample shows about 260,000 clones, 70% to 90% of them seen only once. Sequencing used peripheral blood. These receptors were collected from a woman aged 45-65 years with acute or convalescent COVID-19.

The J gene is TRBJ1-6, the V gene TRBV4-3; a weak D match, TRBD1 (5 bases). Per germline, CDR1 LGHNA and CDR2 YSLEER. Between the trimmed V and J ends, which lost 2 bases and 3 bases, there was a span of 8 bases. The CDR3 contains 15 residues. CDR3 amino acids: CASSQQGFYNSPLHF. Written as DNA, the CDR3 is TGCGCCAGCAGCCAACAGGGTTTCTATAATTCACCCCTCCACTTT.

The chain links TRBV10-3 to TRBJ2-3, with D tentatively TRBD2 (5 bases). The CDR3 runs to 15 residues. Germline-derived CDR1 and CDR2 are ENHRY and SYGVKD. The germline V and J ends were trimmed by 0 bases and 3 bases, with 10 bases remaining between them. Written as DNA, the CDR3 is TGTGCCATCAGTGAGTCGCGAGGGCGGACAGATACGCAGTATTTT. Amino acid sequence: CAISESRGRTDTQYF.

This sequence joins TRBV5-6 and TRBJ1-5, with 7 bases aligning to TRBD1. Germline V gene lookup returns CDR1 SGHDT and CDR2 YYEEEE. With V trimmed by 0 bases and J by 0 bases, 6 bases remained unmatched. This CDR3 comprises 17 residues. CDR3: CASSLAGTAYSNQPQHF. The DNA for the CDR3 is TGTGCCAGCAGCTTGGCAGGGACAGCCTATAGCAATCAGCCCCAGCATTTT. The whole variable domain, remainder taken from reference TRBV5-6 and TRBJ1-5, is DAGVTQSPTHLIKTRGQQVTLRCSPKSGHDTVSWYQQALGQGPQFIFQYYEEEERQRGNFPDRFSGHQFPNYSSELNVNALLLGDSALYLCASSLAGTAYSNQPQHFGDGTRLSIL.

The chain recombines TRBV5-4 with TRBJ2-1, with D possibly TRBD1 on 5 matching bases. Germline V gene sequence: CDR1 SGHNT, CDR2 YYREEE (reference sequence). This CDR3 spans 15 amino acids. Trimming removed 0 bases from V and 6 bases from J, with 13 bases in between. CDR3 residues: CASSLGASRGNEQFF. The CDR3 nucleotides read TGTGCCAGCAGCTTGGGGGCGTCTAGGGGCAATGAGCAGTTCTTC.

The V gene is TRBV28, the J gene TRBJ2-7, with D maybe TRBD2 (5 bases). Trimming left V 7 bases short and J 1 base short, with 20 bases between. This CDR3 is built from 16 residues. Germline-derived CDR1 and CDR2 are MDHEN and SYDVKM. Here the CDR3 DNA reads TGTGCCAGCAACCCCGTCTGGGAGCCCACGTCCTACGAGCAGTACTTC. Amino acid sequence: CASNPVWEPTSYEQYF.

The genes are TRBV27 and TRBJ1-5; D not resolved. The CDR3 sequence is 14 residues long. The V and J ends lost 2 bases and 3 bases respectively, with 8 bases between them. Per the germline V gene, CDR1 is MNHEY and CDR2 is SMNVEV (reference sequence). CDR3 region: CASSLVHPNQPQHF. The CDR3 DNA reads as TGTGCCAGCAGTTTAGTACATCCCAATCAGCCCCAGCATTTT.

The V gene is TRBV24-1, the J gene TRBJ1-3; no clear D gene. Trimming took 5 bases from V and 0 from J, leaving 22 bases between them. Germline V gene sequence: CDR1 KGHDR, CDR2 SFDVKD. The CDR3 runs 19 residues. This chain's CDR3 is CATSAPASDGDYSGNTIYF. CDR3 bases: TGTGCCACCAGTGCCCCCGCTTCGGACGGCGACTACTCTGGAAACACCATATATTTT.

V and J are TRBV11-2 and TRBJ2-3, with a tentative D call TRBD2 (6 bases). V lost 3 bases, J lost 1 base, and 14 bases lay in between. Germline CDR1 SGHAT, CDR2 FQNNGV. The length of the CDR3 is 16 residues. CDR3 coding DNA: TGTGCCAGCAGCTTCCTGGGGGGAGCTGGCACAGATACGCAGTATTTT. Translation: CASSFLGGAGTDTQYF.

The rearrangement uses TRBV24-1 and TRBJ2-6; possibly TRBD1 for D (5 bases). The germline CDR1 and CDR2 sequences are KGHDR and SFDVKD. The CDR3 has 20 residues. The V end was cut by 8 bases, the J end by 0 bases, with 25 bases between. The CDR3 loop is CATIVWPGRLEISGANVLTF. The CDR3 DNA reads as TGTGCCACCATTGTATGGCCAGGGCGCTTGGAAATCTCTGGGGCCAACGTCCTGACTTTC.

This sequence joins TRBV20-1 and TRBJ2-1; a possible D gene is TRBD1 (5 bases). The CDR3 extends over 11 amino acids. From germline, CDR1 is DFQATT and CDR2 SNEGSKA (reference sequence). V lost 4 bases to trimming and J lost 10 bases, with 11 bases between them. CDR3 coding DNA: TGCAGTGCTACCTATCAGGGAGAGCAGTTCTTC. It encodes CSATYQGEQFF.

About this clone itself: The sample carries other DNA sequences with the same CDR3. The chain joins TRBV18 to TRBJ2-1, with 10 bases lining up with TRBD2. Germline values: CDR1 KGHSH, CDR2 LQKENI. There are 15 residues in the CDR3. Losses at the gene ends were 6 bases for V and 0 bases for J; bases not matched to a gene: 2. The CDR3 nucleotides are TGTGCCAGCTCCCCTAGCGGGGGCTCCTACAATGAGCAGTTCTTC. Amino acid sequence: CASSPSGGSYNEQFF.

As DNA, the CDR3 is TGTGCCAGTAGTAACCTACGATATGGCTACACCTTC. Encoded protein: CASSNLRYGYTF. The chain combines TRBV19 with TRBJ1-2; D uncertain. Trimming stripped 4 bases from V and 5 bases from J, with 8 bases between. In germline, CDR1 is LNHDA, CDR2 SQIVND (reference sequence). This CDR3 has 12 residues.

This chain joins TRBV19 and TRBJ2-1; TRBD1 agrees at 9 bases. V shed 6 bases, J shed 7 bases, and the junction held 1 base outside the gene matches. CDR3 length: 12 residues. Germline loops: CDR1 LNHDA, CDR2 SQIVND (reference sequence). The CDR3 region has the DNA TGTGCCAGTAGCGACAGGGGGAATGAGCAGTTCTTC. Protein sequence: CASSDRGNEQFF.

The CDR3 reads CASSLEGLETQYF. The CDR3 DNA sequence: TGTGCCAGCAGTTTGGAGGGCCTCGAGACCCAGTACTTC. V usage is TRBV28 and J usage is TRBJ2-5, with D tentatively TRBD2 (6 bases). Trimming left V 3 bases short and J 5 bases short, with 10 bases between. The CDR3 length is 13 residues. Germline V gene lookup returns CDR1 MDHEN and CDR2 SYDVKM. Full variable domain (rest looked up from reference TRBV28 and TRBJ2-5): DVKVTQSSRYLVKRTGEKVFLECVQDMDHENMFWYRQDPGLGLRLIYFSYDVKMKEKGDIPEGYSVSREKKERFSLILESASTNQTSMYLCASSLEGLETQYFGPGTRLLVL.

CDR3 in DNA: TGTGCCAGCAGCCAAGCCGTACTAGCGGGGGGGACAGATACGCAGTATTTT. Its translation: CASSQAVLAGGTDTQYF. The chain couples TRBV4-2 to TRBJ2-3; 13 bases map to TRBD2. From germline, CDR1 is LGHNA and CDR2 YNFKEQ. The CDR3 covers 17 residues. After removal of 1 base from V and 3 bases from J, the junction contained 4 bases not matched to a gene.